This entry describes one TCR beta chain. Its antigen is unidentified. This entry belongs to a study of cytomegalovirus exposure and HLA in healthy donors. Notes on the study in general: Reportedly, a later analysis found an Asian-associated ancestry cluster had fewer N-insertions than the approximately 600-donor mean. In a later analysis, HLA-associated beta chains showed higher expansion and lower generation probabilities than comparable chains. Listed as cytomegalovirus-associated were 164 TCR beta chains. Within a later analysis, the majority of CMV-associated TCR beta chains appeared HLA-restricted.

Germline CDR1 reads SGHRS; CDR2 reads YFSETQ. V lost 0 bases and J 1 base, leaving 10 bases between the germline ends. The CDR3 length is 15 residues. The primer mix had 60 Vbeta and 13 Jbeta primers. Assay: immunoSEQ multiplex PCR; the TCRdb copy retains only in-frame clones and omits some. There are hundreds of thousands of clones in the sample; roughly 70% occur only once, and 2% to 2.5% lies in the top ten. The sequenced material came from PBMCs. The receptor comes from a female donor in good health and CMV-seronegative. The chain uses TRBV5-1 and TRBJ1-1; a weak D match, TRBD1 (5 bases). The CDR3 is CASSLGIGQNTEAFF. The CDR3 region has the DNA TGCGCCAGCAGCTTGGGAATCGGACAGAACACTGAAGCTTTCTTT.